Shown below are 4 T cell receptor beta chains from a single sample sequenced in a study of beta chain features in type 1 diabetes. Study-wide findings and caveats: Moderately but significantly shorter TCRB CDR3s were found in Type 1 diabetes patients in all four CD4+ subsets.

Their antigens are not known. The entirety of the isolated RNA underwent reverse transcription, so expressed TCRB transcripts were sequenced. The method was immunoSEQ multiplex PCR; TCRdb's version includes in-frame clones alone and lacks a portion of them. Of 100,000 to 150,000 clones in the sample, around 9% were seen once. Sample: central memory CD4+ T cells from blood. Receptors were obtained from a man aged 25 to 45 with type 1 diabetes.

Only a few counts were recorded for this clone. The chain couples TRBV27 to TRBJ2-5; D ambiguous. Germline assignment: CDR1 MNHEY and CDR2 SMNVEV (reference sequence). CDR3 length: 13 residues. The V end was cut by 4 bases, the J end by 1 base, with 7 bases between. CDR3 in DNA: TGTGCCAGCAGTTCCAGTACCCAAGAGACCCAGTACTTC. Translated: CASSSSTQETQYF.

V and J are TRBV14 and TRBJ1-2; perhaps TRBD1 as D (5 bases). The CDR3 is made up of 13 amino acids. V lost 6 bases, J lost 4 bases, and 12 bases lay in between. The germline gives CDR1 SGHDN, CDR2 FVKESK. CDR3 DNA: TGTGCCAGCAGGCGGGACCCCAGCTATGGCTACACCTTC. Translated: CASRRDPSYGYTF.

This clone was observed a few times. The gene calls are TRBV4-2 and TRBJ2-6; D perhaps matches TRBD1 (6 bases). V was shortened by 4 bases and J by 0 bases, with 10 bases between the two germline ends. The germline CDR1 and CDR2 sequences are LGHNA and YNFKEQ. The CDR3 has 16 amino acids. Here the CDR3 DNA reads TGTGCCAGCAGCCGTGCGACAGGCTCTGGGGCCAACGTCCTGACTTTC. The encoded protein is CASSRATGSGANVLTF.

This clone was observed a few times. The identical CDR3 is also encoded by other nucleotide sequences in the sample. The chain has TRBV2 and TRBJ1-2; D may be TRBD1 (6 bases). Germline lookup yields CDR1 SNHLY and CDR2 FYNNEI. CDR3 length equals 13 residues. V was clipped by 2 bases and J by 7 bases, with 11 bases between them. The DNA for the CDR3 is TGTGCCAGCAGTGAAACAGGGCGTGGTGGCTACACCTTC. Encoded protein: CASSETGRGGYTF.